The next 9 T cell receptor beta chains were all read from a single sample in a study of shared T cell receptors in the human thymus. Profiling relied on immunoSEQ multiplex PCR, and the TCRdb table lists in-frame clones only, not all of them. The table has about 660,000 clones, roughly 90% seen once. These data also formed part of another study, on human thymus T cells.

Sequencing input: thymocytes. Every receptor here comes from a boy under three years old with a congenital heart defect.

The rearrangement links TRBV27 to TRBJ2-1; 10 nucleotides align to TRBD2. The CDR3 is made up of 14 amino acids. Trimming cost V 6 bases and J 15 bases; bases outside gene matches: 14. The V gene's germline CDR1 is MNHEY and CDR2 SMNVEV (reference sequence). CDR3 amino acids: CASSSGLAGVYWFF. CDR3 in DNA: TGTGCCAGCAGCTCCGGGCTAGCGGGAGTTTACTGGTTCTTC.

CDR3 residues: CASSGDRERTEAFF. Here the CDR3 DNA reads TGTGCCAGCAGTGGAGACAGGGAGCGAACTGAAGCTTTCTTT. The chain links TRBV6-5 to TRBJ1-1, with 7 bases aligning to TRBD1. This CDR3 has 14 residues. Per the germline V gene, CDR1 is MNHEY and CDR2 is SVGAGI. V lost 5 bases to trimming and J lost 5 bases; unmatched junction nucleotides: 8.

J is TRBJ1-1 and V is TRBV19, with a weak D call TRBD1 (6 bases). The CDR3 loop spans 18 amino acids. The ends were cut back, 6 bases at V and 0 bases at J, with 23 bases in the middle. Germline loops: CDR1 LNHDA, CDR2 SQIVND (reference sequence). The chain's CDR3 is CASRAQYVKGEMNTEAFF. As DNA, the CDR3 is TGTGCCAGTAGGGCCCAGTACGTTAAGGGGGAAATGAACACTGAAGCTTTCTTT.

The CDR3: CASSPPPGTEARNTIYF. CDR3 in DNA: TGTGCCAGCAGTCCACCACCCGGGACAGAGGCTAGAAACACCATATATTTT. V and J are TRBV25-1 and TRBJ1-3; TRBD1 agrees at 7 bases. The CDR3 length is 17 residues. Looked up from germline, CDR1 is MGHDK and CDR2 is SYGVNS. Trimming cost V 5 bases and J 5 bases; bases outside gene matches: 15.

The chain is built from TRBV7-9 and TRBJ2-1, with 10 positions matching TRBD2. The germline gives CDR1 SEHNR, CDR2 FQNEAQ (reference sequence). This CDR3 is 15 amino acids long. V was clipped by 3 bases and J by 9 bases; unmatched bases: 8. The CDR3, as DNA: TGTGCCAGCAGCTTGCTAGCGGGAGTCAGTGCTGAGCAGTTCTTC. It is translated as CASSLLAGVSAEQFF. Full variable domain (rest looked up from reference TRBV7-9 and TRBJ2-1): DTGVSQNPRHKITKRGQNVTFRCDPISEHNRLYWYRQTLGQGPEFLTYFQNEAQLEKSRLLSDRFSAERPKGSFSTLEIQRTEQGDSAMYLCASSLLAGVSAEQFFGPGTRLTVL.

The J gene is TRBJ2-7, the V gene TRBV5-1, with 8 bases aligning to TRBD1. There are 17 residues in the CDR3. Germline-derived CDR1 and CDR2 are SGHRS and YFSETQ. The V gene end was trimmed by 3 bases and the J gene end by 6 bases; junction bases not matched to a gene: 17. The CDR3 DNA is TGCGCCAGCAGCTCCCCGCCCCGCGGGACAGGAGGCCGCGAGCAGTACTTC. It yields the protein CASSSPPRGTGGREQYF.

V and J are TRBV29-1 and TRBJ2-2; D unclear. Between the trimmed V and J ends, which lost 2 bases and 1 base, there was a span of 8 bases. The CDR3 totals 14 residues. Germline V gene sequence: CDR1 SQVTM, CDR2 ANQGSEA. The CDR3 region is CSVEFAENTGELFF. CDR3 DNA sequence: TGCAGCGTTGAATTTGCAGAGAACACCGGGGAGCTGTTTTTT.

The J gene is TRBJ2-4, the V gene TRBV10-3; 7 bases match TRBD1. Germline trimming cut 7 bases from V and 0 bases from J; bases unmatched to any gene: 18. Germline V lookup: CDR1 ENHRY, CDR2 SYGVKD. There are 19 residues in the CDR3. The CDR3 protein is CAIKASGTAKNVAKNIQYF. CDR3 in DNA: TGTGCCATCAAGGCATCCGGGACAGCGAAAAATGTAGCCAAAAACATTCAGTACTTC.

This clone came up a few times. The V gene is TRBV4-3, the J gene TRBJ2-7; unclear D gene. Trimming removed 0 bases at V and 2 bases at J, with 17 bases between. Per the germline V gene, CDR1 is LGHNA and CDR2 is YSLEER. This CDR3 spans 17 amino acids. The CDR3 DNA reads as TGCGCCAGCAGCCAAGAACCGTACAGACCCCCCACCTACGAGCAGTACTTC. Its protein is CASSQEPYRPPTYEQYF.